This T cell receptor (beta chain) was sequenced for a study of blood T cell repertoires in COVID-19. Study overall: The United States, Italy and Spain provided the acute and convalescent COVID-19 samples.

Participant ages covered about 18 to 89 years across some 25 US areas. The recovered donors of Cohort 3 showed two negative PCRs, clearance, or symptom resolution. The germline V gene encodes CDR1 SNHLY and CDR2 FYNNEI. The ends were cut back, 0 bases at V and 3 bases at J, with 12 bases in the middle. The CDR3 is 15 residues long. Authors' methods: Amplification of reference gene primers was used by the study to estimate nucleated cell counts. Measured with immunoSEQ multiplex PCR; TCRdb has only the in-frame clones, and not every one. The V and J calls and clone size are taken from that table; D and trimming were inferred from the DNA. The sample comprises over 250,000 clones, under 90% of which are singletons, and about 2% rests with the top ten.

Specimen: PBMCs or T cells enriched from blood (not recorded which). The receptor was isolated from a woman aged 55-70 years who had recovered from COVID-19. V gene TRBV2 combines with J gene TRBJ2-7; D possibly corresponds to TRBD2 (5 bases). As DNA, the CDR3 is TGTGCCAGCAGTGAAGCGTCCGGAGGAGGCTACGAGCAGTACTTC. It yields the protein CASSEASGGGYEQYF.